This TCR beta chain stems from a study of blood T cell repertoires in COVID-19. Whole-study context: PBMCs, B-cell-depleted T cells, or T cells were the source of the cDNA or gDNA that made up the material.

Authors' analysis steps: Researchers report that nucleated cell counts were estimated from reference gene primer amplification. The table came from immunoSEQ multiplex PCR; TCRdb's copy has only in-frame clones and leaves some out. V, J and clone size were drawn from that table, and D and trimming were deduced from the DNA. The sample consists of about 210,000 clones, around 84% of them appearing once. The CDR3 contains 14 residues. Per germline, CDR1 MNHNY and CDR2 SVGAGI (reference sequence). After removal of 6 bases from V and 3 bases from J, the junction contained 6 bases not matched to a gene. This sequence joins TRBV6-6 and TRBJ1-2; TRBD1 aligns across 8 bases. The sequence came from a man in his forties or fifties with active or convalescent COVID-19. Sequenced: peripheral blood. The CDR3 DNA sequence: TGTGCCAGCAGGGCTTCGACAGGGGACTATGGCTACACCTTC. Protein product: CASRASTGDYGYTF.